The next 11 T cell receptor beta chains were all read from a single sample in a study of blood T cell repertoires in COVID-19. Clones were read by immunoSEQ multiplex PCR, and TCRdb kept only the in-frame ones, dropping some. Of 350,000 to 450,000 clones in the sample, about 90% were seen once. Sequencing used PBMCs or T cells enriched from blood (not recorded which). All receptors derive from a man between 35 and 55 years old in a cohort exposed to, infected with or recovered from COVID-19 (not recorded which).

V is TRBV6-5 and J is TRBJ1-1; weak D call: TRBD1 (5 bases). CDR1 and CDR2 from the germline V gene are MNHEY and SVGAGI. The CDR3 extends over 13 amino acids. Trimming left V 6 bases short and J 6 bases short, with 14 bases between. The CDR3 loop is CASSLTVKAEAFF. DNA of the CDR3: TGTGCCAGCAGCTTGACAGTTAAGGCTGAAGCTTTCTTT.

This chain joins TRBV27 and TRBJ2-7; 12 bases line up with TRBD2. V shed 7 bases and J 7 bases; nucleotides not matched to a gene: 11. CDR3 length: 15 amino acids. The germline V gene has CDR1 MNHEY and CDR2 SMNVEV (reference sequence). CDR3 in amino acids: CASKGLAGSAGEQYF. The DNA for the CDR3 is TGTGCCAGCAAGGGACTAGCGGGTAGCGCGGGAGAGCAGTACTTC.

The chain employs TRBV14 and TRBJ1-5, with TRBD1 as a possible D gene (6 bases). The CDR3 length is 13 residues. Germline lookup yields CDR1 SGHDN and CDR2 FVKESK. V was shortened by 8 bases and J by 5 bases, with 13 bases between the two germline ends. The CDR3: CASARGNDQPQHF. In nucleotides, the CDR3 is TGTGCCAGCGCAAGGGGGAACGATCAGCCCCAGCATTTT.

This rearrangement joins TRBV7-9 to TRBJ2-1; 9 positions match TRBD2. The CDR3 length is 15 residues. The ends lost 6 bases at V and 7 bases at J; junction bases unmatched: 10. The germline gives CDR1 SEHNR, CDR2 FQNEAQ (reference sequence). The CDR3 loop is CASSSNPGLANEQFF. As DNA, the CDR3 is TGTGCCAGCAGTTCCAATCCAGGACTAGCGAATGAGCAGTTCTTC.

This chain joins TRBV5-5 and TRBJ2-3, with 8 bases lining up with TRBD1. This CDR3 has 16 residues. Looked up from germline, CDR1 is SGHKS and CDR2 is YYEKEE (reference sequence). The V segment lost 1 base and the J segment 11 bases; nucleotides outside the gene matches: 15. The CDR3 loop is CASSLRSGQGKWGQYF. CDR3 sequence (DNA): TGTGCCAGCAGCTTGAGAAGCGGACAGGGAAAATGGGGGCAGTATTTT.

This sequence joins TRBV2 and TRBJ2-1; D may be TRBD2 (5 bases). Trimming cost V 8 bases and J 0 bases, with 14 bases left between them. Germline CDR1 and CDR2: SNHLY and FYNNEI. The CDR3 runs to 15 residues. The CDR3 spells CASVRAESSYNEQFF. In DNA form, the CDR3 reads TGTGCCAGCGTGAGGGCGGAGAGCTCCTACAATGAGCAGTTCTTC. Based on the CDR3 plus reference TRBV2 and TRBJ2-1, the full variable domain is EPEVTQTPSHQVTQMGQEVILRCVPISNHLYFYWYRQILGQKVEFLVSFYNNEISEKSEIFDDQFSVERPDGSNFTLKIRSTKLEDSAMYFCASVRAESSYNEQFFGPGTRLTVL.

The chain couples TRBV5-1 to TRBJ2-2; 11 nucleotides match TRBD2. Germline V gene data show CDR1 as SGHRS and CDR2 as YFSETQ. The CDR3 consists of 15 residues. The CDR3 DNA follows: TGCGCGTCGGCAGGACTAGCGGGGAACACCGGGGAGCTGTTTTTT. This encodes CASAGLAGNTGELFF. Using reference TRBV5-1 and TRBJ2-2 for the parts outside the CDR3, the full variable domain is KAGVTQTPRYLIKTRGQQVTLSCSPISGHRSVSWYQQTPGQGLQFLFEYFSETQRNKGNFPGRFSGRQFSNSRSEMNVSTLELGDSALYLCASAGLAGNTGELFFGEGSRLTVL.

The CDR3 protein is CASSTTGTGYTF. In nucleotides, the CDR3 is TGTGCCAGCAGTACAACAGGGACTGGCTACACCTTC. The chain uses TRBV6-5 and TRBJ1-2, with a weak D call TRBD1 (6 bases). The CDR3 loop spans 12 amino acids. Germline CDR1 reads MNHEY; CDR2 reads SVGAGI. Between the trimmed V and J ends, which lost 5 bases and 7 bases, there was a span of 11 bases.

J is TRBJ2-5 and V is TRBV18; no firm D call. Trimming removed 3 bases at V and 2 bases at J, with 4 bases between. The CDR3 has 12 amino acids. The germline V gene has CDR1 KGHSH and CDR2 LQKENI. The CDR3 bases are TGTGCCAGCTCACCTCATCAAGAGACCCAGTACTTC. Protein sequence: CASSPHQETQYF.

The genes are TRBV19 and TRBJ2-3; tentatively, D is TRBD2 (5 bases). The CDR3 runs 15 residues. Trimming removed 6 bases from V and 4 bases from J, with 17 bases in between. CDR1 is LNHDA, CDR2 SQIVND, per germline (reference sequence). The CDR3 loop is CASRVLSSQADTQYF. The CDR3 nucleotides read TGTGCCAGTAGGGTCCTCTCTAGCCAGGCAGATACGCAGTATTTT.

CDR3 DNA: TGTGCCATCAGTGACAGGGGAGATGAGCAGTTCTTC. Its protein is CAISDRGDEQFF. The chain employs TRBV10-3 and TRBJ2-1; D might be TRBD1 (6 bases). This CDR3 contains 12 residues. With 3 bases removed from V and 8 bases from J, the gap between germline ends came to 8 bases. Germline loops: CDR1 ENHRY, CDR2 SYGVKD.